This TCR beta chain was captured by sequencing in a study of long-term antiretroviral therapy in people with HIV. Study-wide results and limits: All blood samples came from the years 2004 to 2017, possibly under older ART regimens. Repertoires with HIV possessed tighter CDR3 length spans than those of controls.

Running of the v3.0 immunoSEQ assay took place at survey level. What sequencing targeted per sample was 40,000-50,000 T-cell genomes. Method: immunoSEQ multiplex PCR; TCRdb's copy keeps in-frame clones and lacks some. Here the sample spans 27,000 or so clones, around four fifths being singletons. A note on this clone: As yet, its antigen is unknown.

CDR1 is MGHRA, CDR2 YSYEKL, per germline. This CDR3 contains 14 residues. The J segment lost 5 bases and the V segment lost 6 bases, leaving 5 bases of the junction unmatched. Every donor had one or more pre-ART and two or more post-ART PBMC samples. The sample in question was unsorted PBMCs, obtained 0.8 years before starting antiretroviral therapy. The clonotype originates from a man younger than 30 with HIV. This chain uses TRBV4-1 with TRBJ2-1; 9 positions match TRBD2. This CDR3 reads CASRVAGGHNEQFF. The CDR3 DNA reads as TGCGCCAGCAGGGTTGCGGGGGGGCACAATGAGCAGTTCTTC.